These 5 T cell receptor beta chains were sequenced from one sample in a study of shared clonotypes between healthy human individuals (dated by TCRdb to the early 2020s). The library was produced with the immunoSEQ multiplex PCR assay. TCRdb provides this immuneACCESS table in a form limited to in-frame rearrangements. Some clones are lacking; in checked studies, under half of them reflect an unresolved V gene, and why the rest are absent is not known. The sample profile shows 2 million to 2.5 million clones; 80% to 95% of them were found once. The biggest ten clones account for around 0.37% of the sample. Sequenced material: naive CD4+ T cells from PBMCs. What the cell subset or site label conveys for this sample: CD45RA+ positively selected. These receptor sequences come from a young man in good health. Some clones in this sample may be carry-over from other donors' samples.

The chain is built from TRBV6-6 and TRBJ2-3; TRBD1 is a possible D gene (5 bases). The CDR3 has 11 residues. The V and J ends lost 5 bases and 8 bases respectively, with 8 bases between them. Looked up from germline, CDR1 is MNHNY and CDR2 is SVGAGI (reference sequence). CDR3 bases: TGTGCCAGCAGTACCCAGGGTACGCAGTATTTT. This sequence encodes CASSTQGTQYF.

This chain joins TRBV5-1 and TRBJ2-7; D gene ambiguous. The V end lost 4 bases, the J end lost 7 bases, and 15 bases lay between the germline ends. The CDR3 covers 13 residues. Germline V lookup: CDR1 SGHRS, CDR2 YFSETQ. The DNA for the CDR3 is TGCGCCAGCAGCACCAGGCCCCAGACAGAGCAGTACTTC. Translating gives CASSTRPQTEQYF.

This clone was found once. V gene TRBV5-1 combines with J gene TRBJ2-7; 12 positions agree with TRBD1. J gave up 0 bases and V 2 bases, and 12 bases lay outside the gene matches. The CDR3 consists of 19 residues. The germline gives CDR1 SGHRS, CDR2 YFSETQ. CDR3 nucleotides: TGCGCCAGCAGCTTCGTTGTGCGGGACAGGGGGCTACTCTCCTACGAGCAGTACTTC. The encoded protein is CASSFVVRDRGLLSYEQYF.

As for this clone: The same CDR3 is also encoded by other DNA sequences in this sample. The gene calls are TRBV11-2 and TRBJ2-7; D assignment may be TRBD1 or TRBD2 (6 bases each). The CDR3 extends over 14 amino acids. Germline loops: CDR1 SGHAT, CDR2 FQNNGV. V was shortened by 4 bases and J by 2 bases, with 12 bases between the two germline ends. Here the CDR3 reads CASSSDRGPYEQYF. CDR3 in DNA: TGTGCCAGCAGCTCCGATCGGGGGCCCTACGAGCAGTACTTC.

The chain links TRBV19 to TRBJ1-1, with D hard to call. From germline, CDR1 is LNHDA and CDR2 SQIVND (reference sequence). The CDR3 contains 11 residues. The V end was cut by 3 bases, the J end by 9 bases, with 8 bases between. Here the CDR3 DNA reads TGTGCCAGTAGTATCGCAAATAAAGCTTTCTTT. Protein: CASSIANKAFF.